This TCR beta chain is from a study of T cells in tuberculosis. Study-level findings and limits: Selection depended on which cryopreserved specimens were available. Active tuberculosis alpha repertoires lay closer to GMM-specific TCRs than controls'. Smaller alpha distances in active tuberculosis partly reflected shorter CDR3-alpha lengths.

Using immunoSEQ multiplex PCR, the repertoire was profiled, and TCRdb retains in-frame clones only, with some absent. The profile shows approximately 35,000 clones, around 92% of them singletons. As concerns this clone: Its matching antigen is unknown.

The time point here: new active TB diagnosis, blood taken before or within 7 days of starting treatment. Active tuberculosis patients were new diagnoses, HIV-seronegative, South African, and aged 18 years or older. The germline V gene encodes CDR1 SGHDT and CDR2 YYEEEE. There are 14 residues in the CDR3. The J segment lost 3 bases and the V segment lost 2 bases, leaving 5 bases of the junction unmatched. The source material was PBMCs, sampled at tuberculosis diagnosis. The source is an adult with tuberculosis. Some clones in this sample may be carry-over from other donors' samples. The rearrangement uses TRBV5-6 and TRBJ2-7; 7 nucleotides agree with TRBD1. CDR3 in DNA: TGTGCCAGCAGCTTTGGGACAGCCGACTACGAGCAGTACTTC. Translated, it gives CASSFGTADYEQYF.